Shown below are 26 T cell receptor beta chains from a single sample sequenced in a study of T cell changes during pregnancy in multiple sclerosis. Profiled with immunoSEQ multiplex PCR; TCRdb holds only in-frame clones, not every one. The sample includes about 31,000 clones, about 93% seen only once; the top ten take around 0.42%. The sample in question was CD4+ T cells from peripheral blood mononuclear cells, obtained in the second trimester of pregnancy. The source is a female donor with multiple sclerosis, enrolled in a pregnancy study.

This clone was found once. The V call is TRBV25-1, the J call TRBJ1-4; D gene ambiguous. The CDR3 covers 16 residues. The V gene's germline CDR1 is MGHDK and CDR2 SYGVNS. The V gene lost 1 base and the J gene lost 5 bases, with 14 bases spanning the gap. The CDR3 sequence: CASSESPPGRNEKLFF. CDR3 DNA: TGTGCCAGCAGTGAATCCCCACCAGGCCGGAATGAAAAACTGTTTTTT.

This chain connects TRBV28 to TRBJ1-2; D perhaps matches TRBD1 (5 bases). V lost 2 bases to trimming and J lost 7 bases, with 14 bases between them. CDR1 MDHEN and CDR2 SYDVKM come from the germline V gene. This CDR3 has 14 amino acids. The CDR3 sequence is CASSLQGRASGYTF. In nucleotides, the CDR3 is TGTGCCAGCAGTTTACAGGGAAGGGCTTCTGGCTACACCTTC.

CDR3 nucleotides: TGTGCCAGCAGCTTAGCCGTCCAGGGTGAAGCTTTCTTT. Its protein is CASSLAVQGEAFF. The chain combines TRBV7-9 with TRBJ1-1; D is possibly TRBD1 (5 bases). This CDR3 has 13 amino acids. CDR1 SEHNR and CDR2 FQNEAQ come from the germline V gene (reference sequence). V was pared by 0 bases and J by 7 bases, with 9 bases between.

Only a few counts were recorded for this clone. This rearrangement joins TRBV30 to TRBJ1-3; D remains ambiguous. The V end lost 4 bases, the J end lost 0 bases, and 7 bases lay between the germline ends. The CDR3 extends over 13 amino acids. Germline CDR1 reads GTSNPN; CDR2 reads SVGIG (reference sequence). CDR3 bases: TGTGCCTGGATACAAGACTCTGGAAACACCATATATTTT. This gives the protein CAWIQDSGNTIYF.

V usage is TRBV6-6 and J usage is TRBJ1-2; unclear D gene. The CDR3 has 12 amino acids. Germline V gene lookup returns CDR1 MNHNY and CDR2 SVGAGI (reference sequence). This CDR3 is CAIGSGNYGYTF. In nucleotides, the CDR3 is TGTGCTATCGGGTCGGGGAACTATGGCTACACCTTC.

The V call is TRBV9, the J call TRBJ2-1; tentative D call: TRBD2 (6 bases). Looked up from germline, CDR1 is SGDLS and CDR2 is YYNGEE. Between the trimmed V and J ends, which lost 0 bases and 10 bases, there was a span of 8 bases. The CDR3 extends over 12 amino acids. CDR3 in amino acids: CASSVGLAEQFF. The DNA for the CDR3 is TGTGCCAGCAGCGTAGGTCTAGCGGAGCAGTTCTTC.

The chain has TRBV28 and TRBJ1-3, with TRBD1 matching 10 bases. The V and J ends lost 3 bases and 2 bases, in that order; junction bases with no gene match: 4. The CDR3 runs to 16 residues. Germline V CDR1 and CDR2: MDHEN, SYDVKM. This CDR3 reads CASSFRGQGAGNTIYF. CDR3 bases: TGTGCCAGCAGTTTCCGAGGACAGGGGGCTGGAAACACCATATATTTT.

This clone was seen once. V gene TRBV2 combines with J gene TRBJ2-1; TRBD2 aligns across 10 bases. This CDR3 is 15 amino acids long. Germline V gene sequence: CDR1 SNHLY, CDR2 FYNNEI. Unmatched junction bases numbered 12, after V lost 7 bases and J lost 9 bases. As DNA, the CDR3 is TGTGCCAGCACCGGACTAGCGGTCCCTGGGGCTGAGCAGTTCTTC. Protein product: CASTGLAVPGAEQFF.

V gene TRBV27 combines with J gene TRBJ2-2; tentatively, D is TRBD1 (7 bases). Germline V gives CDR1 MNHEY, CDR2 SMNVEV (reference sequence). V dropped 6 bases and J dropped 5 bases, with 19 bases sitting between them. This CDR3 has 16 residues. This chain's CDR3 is CASSYRIQGGTGELFF. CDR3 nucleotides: TGTGCCAGCAGCTATAGGATCCAGGGGGGAACCGGGGAGCTGTTTTTT.

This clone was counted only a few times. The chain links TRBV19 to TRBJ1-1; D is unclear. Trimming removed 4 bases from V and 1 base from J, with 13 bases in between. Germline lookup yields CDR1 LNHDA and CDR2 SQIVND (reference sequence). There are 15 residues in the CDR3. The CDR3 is CASSSNRGRNTEAFF. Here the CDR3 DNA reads TGTGCCAGTAGTAGCAACCGAGGCCGGAACACTGAAGCTTTCTTT.

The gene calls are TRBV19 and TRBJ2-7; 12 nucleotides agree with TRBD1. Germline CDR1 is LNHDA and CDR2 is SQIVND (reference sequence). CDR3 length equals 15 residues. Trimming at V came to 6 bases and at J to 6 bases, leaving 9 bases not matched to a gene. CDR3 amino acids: CASRTGTGGRSEQYF. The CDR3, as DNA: TGTGCCAGTAGAACCGGGACAGGGGGCCGGAGCGAGCAGTACTTC.

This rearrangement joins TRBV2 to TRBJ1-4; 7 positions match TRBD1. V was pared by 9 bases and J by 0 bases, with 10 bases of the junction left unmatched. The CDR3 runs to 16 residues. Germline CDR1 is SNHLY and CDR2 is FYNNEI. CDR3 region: CARGDSNPATNEKLFF. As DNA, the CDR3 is TGTGCCAGAGGGGACAGCAACCCAGCAACTAATGAAAAACTGTTTTTT.

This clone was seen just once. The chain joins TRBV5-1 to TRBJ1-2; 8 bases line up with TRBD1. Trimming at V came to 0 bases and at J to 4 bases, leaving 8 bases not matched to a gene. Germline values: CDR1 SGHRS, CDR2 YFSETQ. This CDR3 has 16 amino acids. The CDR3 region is CASSLGPTGGSYGYTF. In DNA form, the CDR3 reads TGCGCCAGCAGCTTGGGACCCACAGGGGGGAGCTATGGCTACACCTTC.

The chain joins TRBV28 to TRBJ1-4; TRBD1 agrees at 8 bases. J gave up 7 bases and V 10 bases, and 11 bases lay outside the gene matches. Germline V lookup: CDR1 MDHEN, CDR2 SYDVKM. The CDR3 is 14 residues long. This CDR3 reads CATKGQGRFEKLFF. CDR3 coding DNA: TGTGCCACCAAAGGACAGGGACGATTTGAAAAACTGTTTTTT.

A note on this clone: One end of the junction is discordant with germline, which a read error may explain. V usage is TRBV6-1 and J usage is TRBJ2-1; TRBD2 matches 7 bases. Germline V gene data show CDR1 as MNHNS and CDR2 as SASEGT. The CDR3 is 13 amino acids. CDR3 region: CASSDYIAGVGVF. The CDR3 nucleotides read TGTGCCAGCAGTGACTACATAGCGGGTGTCGGGGTCTTC.

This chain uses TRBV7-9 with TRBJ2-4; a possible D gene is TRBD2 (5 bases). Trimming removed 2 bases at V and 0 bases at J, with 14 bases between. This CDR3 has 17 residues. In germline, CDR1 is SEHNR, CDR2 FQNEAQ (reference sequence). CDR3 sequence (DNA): TGTGCCAGCAGCTTATTTCTGGACGGGATAGCCAAAAACATTCAGTACTTC. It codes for CASSLFLDGIAKNIQYF.

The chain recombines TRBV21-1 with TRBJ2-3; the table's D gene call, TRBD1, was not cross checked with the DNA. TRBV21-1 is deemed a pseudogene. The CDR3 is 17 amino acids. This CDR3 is CASSIRDKAFSTDTQYF. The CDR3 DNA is TGTGCCAGCAGCATTCGGGACAAAGCCTTTAGCACAGATACGCAGTATTTT.

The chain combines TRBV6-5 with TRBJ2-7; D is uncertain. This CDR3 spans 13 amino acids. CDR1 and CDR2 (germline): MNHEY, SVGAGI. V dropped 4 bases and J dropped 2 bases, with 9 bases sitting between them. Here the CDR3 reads CASSFSSPYEQYF. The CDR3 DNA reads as TGTGCCAGCAGTTTTTCGAGTCCCTACGAGCAGTACTTC.

The CDR3 DNA reads as TGTGCCAGCAGTGAAGTACTAGCGGGAACCCTTAATGAGCAGTTCTTC. Translated: CASSEVLAGTLNEQFF. The chain has TRBV6-1 and TRBJ2-1; 10 bases fit TRBD2. Germline CDR1 and CDR2: MNHNS and SASEGT. V was pared by 1 base and J by 7 bases, with 7 bases of the junction left unmatched. CDR3 size: 16 residues.

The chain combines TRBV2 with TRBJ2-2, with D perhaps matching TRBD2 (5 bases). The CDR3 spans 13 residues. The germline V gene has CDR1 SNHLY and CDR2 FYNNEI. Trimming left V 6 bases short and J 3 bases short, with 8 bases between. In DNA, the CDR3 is TGTGCCAGCAGACTAGTGGACACCGGGGAGCTGTTTTTT. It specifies CASRLVDTGELFF.

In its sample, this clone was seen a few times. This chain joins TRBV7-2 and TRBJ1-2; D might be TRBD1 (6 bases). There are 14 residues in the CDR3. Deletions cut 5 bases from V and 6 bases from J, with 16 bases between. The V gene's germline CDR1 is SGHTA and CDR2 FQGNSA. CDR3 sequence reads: CASSATGNNDGYTF. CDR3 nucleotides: TGTGCCAGCAGCGCGACAGGAAACAACGATGGCTACACCTTC.

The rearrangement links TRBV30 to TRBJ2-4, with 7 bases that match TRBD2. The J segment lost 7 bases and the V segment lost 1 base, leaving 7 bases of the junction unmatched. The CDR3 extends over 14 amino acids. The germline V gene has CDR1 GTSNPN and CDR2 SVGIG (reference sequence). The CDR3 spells CAWSASGRGNIQYF. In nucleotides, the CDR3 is TGTGCCTGGAGTGCGTCAGGGCGGGGGAACATTCAGTACTTC.

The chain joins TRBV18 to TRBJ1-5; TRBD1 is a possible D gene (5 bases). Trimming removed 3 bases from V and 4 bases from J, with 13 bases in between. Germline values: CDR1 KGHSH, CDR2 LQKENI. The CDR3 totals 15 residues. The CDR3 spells CASSPSPGGNQPQHF. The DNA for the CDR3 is TGTGCCAGCTCACCTAGTCCCGGGGGGAATCAGCCCCAGCATTTT.

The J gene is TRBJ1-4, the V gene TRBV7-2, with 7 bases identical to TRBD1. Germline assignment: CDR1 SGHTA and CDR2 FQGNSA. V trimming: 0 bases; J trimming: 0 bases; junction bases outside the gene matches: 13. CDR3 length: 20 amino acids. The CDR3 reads CASSLALAGGYLSTNEKLFF. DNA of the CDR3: TGTGCCAGCAGCTTAGCTTTGGCAGGGGGTTACCTTTCAACTAATGAAAAACTGTTTTTT.

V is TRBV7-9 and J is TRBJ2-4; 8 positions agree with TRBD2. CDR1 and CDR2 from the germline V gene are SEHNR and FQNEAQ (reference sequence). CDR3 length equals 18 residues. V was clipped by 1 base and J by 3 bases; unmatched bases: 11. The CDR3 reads CASSLEVVGRAGKNIQYF. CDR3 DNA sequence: TGTGCCAGCAGCTTAGAGGTGGTCGGGAGGGCCGGCAAAAACATTCAGTACTTC.

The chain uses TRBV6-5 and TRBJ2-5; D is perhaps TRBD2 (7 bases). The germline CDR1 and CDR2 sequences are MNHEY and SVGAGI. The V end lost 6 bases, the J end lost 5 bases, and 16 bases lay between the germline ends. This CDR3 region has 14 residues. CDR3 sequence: CASRRGEGRETQYF. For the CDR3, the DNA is TGTGCCAGCAGAAGGGGGGAGGGCAGGGAGACCCAGTACTTC.